These 31 T cell receptor beta chains share one sample of origin, sequenced in a study of control samples from healthy donors and cancer patients. TCRdb's table, derived via immunoSEQ multiplex PCR, lists solely in-frame clones and lacks some. The sample lists 100,000 to 150,000 clones, around 92% seen once, with 0.55% to 0.6% in the top ten. The material sequenced was PBMCs. The receptors here all came from a man aged 80 or over with head and neck cancer.

This chain's CDR3 is CASSSPGTDTQYF. The CDR3 DNA reads TGCGCCAGCAGCTCGCCGGGGACAGATACGCAGTATTTT. The rearrangement joins TRBV5-1 to TRBJ2-3, with D possibly being TRBD2 (5 bases). The CDR3 is 13 amino acids. Germline CDR1 reads SGHRS; CDR2 reads YFSETQ. Trimming took off 3 bases at V and 3 bases at J, with 8 bases between the two ends.

The chain recombines TRBV11-3 with TRBJ2-2, with D hard to call. V lost 4 bases to trimming and J lost 1 base, with 1 base between them. The CDR3 spans 12 residues. In germline, CDR1 is SGHNT, CDR2 YENEEA. The CDR3 loop is CASSWNTGELFF. The CDR3 DNA reads as TGTGCCAGCAGCTGGAACACCGGGGAGCTGTTTTTT.

The chain employs TRBV30 and TRBJ1-6, with TRBD1 matching over 10 bases. Germline V gene data show CDR1 as GTSNPN and CDR2 as SVGIG (reference sequence). The trim removed 3 bases at V and 5 bases at J, leaving 7 bases unmatched. The CDR3 is made up of 16 amino acids. The CDR3 DNA reads as TGTGCCTGGAGCTTACCGACAGGGGGCGATAATTCACCCCTCCACTTT. Its protein product is CAWSLPTGGDNSPLHF.

The chain has TRBV5-5 and TRBJ2-1; 9 bases fit TRBD2. Trimming at V came to 4 bases and at J to 9 bases, leaving 11 bases not matched to a gene. There are 15 residues in the CDR3. Germline CDR1 is SGHKS and CDR2 is YYEKEE (reference sequence). The CDR3 coding sequence is TGTGCCAGCAGCCCATGGCGCGGGAGGGCCGCTGAGCAGTTCTTC. This sequence encodes CASSPWRGRAAEQFF.

In this sample, this clone turned up once. The chain combines TRBV19 with TRBJ2-5; D is possibly TRBD1 (5 bases). The CDR3 sequence is 15 residues long. The germline gives CDR1 LNHDA, CDR2 SQIVND (reference sequence). V shed 5 bases and J shed 0 bases, with 13 bases lying between them. The CDR3 DNA is TGTGCCAGTAGTTTACTGACAGCTAACCAAGAGACCCAGTACTTC. It specifies CASSLLTANQETQYF.

V is TRBV9 and J is TRBJ1-2; possible D gene TRBD1, 6 bases. This CDR3 region has 14 residues. The ends were cut back, 0 bases at V and 4 bases at J, with 10 bases in the middle. CDR1 is SGDLS and CDR2 is YYNGEE in the germline V gene. The CDR3 spells CASSVDGGRYGYTF. For the CDR3, the DNA is TGTGCCAGCAGCGTAGACGGGGGCCGCTATGGCTACACCTTC.

The V gene is TRBV19, the J gene TRBJ2-2; TRBD1 or TRBD2 may be the D gene (6 bases each). V was cut by 5 bases and J by 1 base, with 11 bases left in between. Germline CDR1 is LNHDA and CDR2 is SQIVND (reference sequence). The CDR3 loop spans 15 amino acids. The DNA for the CDR3 is TGTGCCAGTAGTGGGGGGCTTTTGAACACCGGGGAGCTGTTTTTT. It codes for CASSGGLLNTGELFF.

This sequence joins TRBV5-1 and TRBJ1-1; 7 bases are shared with TRBD1. Germline CDR1 and CDR2: SGHRS and YFSETQ. This CDR3 is 14 amino acids long. J gave up 1 base and V 4 bases, and 4 bases lay outside the gene matches. CDR3 coding DNA: TGCGCCAGCAGCACGACAGGGCGGAACACTGAAGCTTTCTTT. Protein product: CASSTTGRNTEAFF. Complete variable domain (other parts from reference TRBV5-1 and TRBJ1-1): KAGVTQTPRYLIKTRGQQVTLSCSPISGHRSVSWYQQTPGQGLQFLFEYFSETQRNKGNFPGRFSGRQFSNSRSEMNVSTLELGDSALYLCASSTTGRNTEAFFGQGTRLTVV.

This chain connects TRBV19 to TRBJ2-1; D unclear. This CDR3 spans 15 amino acids. Looked up from germline, CDR1 is LNHDA and CDR2 is SQIVND (reference sequence). Trimming took off 7 bases at V and 0 bases at J, with 13 bases between the two ends. The CDR3: CASTPVRSSYNEQFF. In nucleotides, the CDR3 is TGTGCCAGTACCCCGGTTAGGAGCTCCTACAATGAGCAGTTCTTC.

The chain combines TRBV10-3 with TRBJ1-1, with 10 bases fitting TRBD1. V gave up 6 bases and J gave up 1 base; unmatched junction bases: 8. The V gene's germline CDR1 is ENHRY and CDR2 SYGVKD. The CDR3 covers 16 residues. This chain's CDR3 is CAIRPGQGISNTEAFF. Written as DNA, the CDR3 is TGTGCCATCAGGCCGGGACAGGGGATTTCGAACACTGAAGCTTTCTTT.

V is TRBV19 and J is TRBJ2-5; D is possibly TRBD1 or TRBD2 (5 bases each). Per the germline V gene, CDR1 is LNHDA and CDR2 is SQIVND (reference sequence). This CDR3 is 15 amino acids long. Trimming pared 6 bases from V and 4 bases from J, leaving 18 bases between. The CDR3 coding sequence is TGTGCCAGTAGCCAGAACCGGGGCTTGAGAGAGACCCAGTACTTC. This encodes CASSQNRGLRETQYF.

The CDR3 is CASSPYGGPGNTIYF. CDR3 coding DNA: TGTGCCAGCTCACCTTACGGGGGCCCTGGAAACACCATATATTTT. The gene calls are TRBV18 and TRBJ1-3, with D possibly TRBD1 on 6 matching bases. Looked up from germline, CDR1 is KGHSH and CDR2 is LQKENI. Trimming pared 3 bases from V and 2 bases from J, leaving 11 bases between. This CDR3 comprises 15 residues.

V and J are TRBV29-1 and TRBJ1-1, with D unresolved. This CDR3 is built from 13 residues. V gave up 0 bases and J gave up 9 bases, with 14 bases separating them. Germline CDR1 SQVTM, CDR2 ANQGSEA. CDR3 protein: CSVEDTVKFQAFF. Here the CDR3 DNA reads TGCAGCGTTGAAGACACAGTGAAGTTCCAAGCTTTCTTT.

J is TRBJ1-5 and V is TRBV30; D is possibly TRBD1 (6 bases). Looked up from germline, CDR1 is GTSNPN and CDR2 is SVGIG (reference sequence). The CDR3 runs 14 residues. V dropped 1 base and J dropped 6 bases, with 13 bases sitting between them. DNA for the CDR3: TGTGCCTGGAGTGGGGGGGGGCGGGGTCAGCCCCAGCATTTT. Translation: CAWSGGGRGQPQHF.

The table lists this clone with a count of one. The chain has TRBV6-1 and TRBJ1-2; tentatively, D is TRBD1 (5 bases). The germline gives CDR1 MNHNS, CDR2 SASEGT. The length of the CDR3 is 15 residues. The V and J ends lost 2 bases and 6 bases respectively, with 16 bases between them. The chain's CDR3 is CASSETGLSADGYTF. The CDR3 DNA follows: TGTGCCAGCAGTGAAACGGGGCTATCAGCGGATGGCTACACCTTC.

The chain is built from TRBV18 and TRBJ2-2; no clear D gene. Germline V gene lookup returns CDR1 KGHSH and CDR2 LQKENI. The germline V and J ends were trimmed by 3 bases and 5 bases, with 7 bases remaining between them. This CDR3 has 13 residues. CDR3 bases: TGTGCCAGCTCACCCGGTTTAACCGGGGAGCTGTTTTTT. Amino acids: CASSPGLTGELFF.

V and J are TRBV7-2 and TRBJ1-1, with unresolved D. Trimming stripped 5 bases from V and 7 bases from J, with 17 bases between. CDR3 length: 14 amino acids. From germline, CDR1 is SGHTA and CDR2 FQGNSA. The CDR3 sequence is CASSQSITAVEAFF. The CDR3 coding sequence is TGTGCCAGCAGCCAATCAATAACAGCCGTTGAAGCTTTCTTT.

This clone has more than one count but fewer than ten. This chain links TRBV10-1 with TRBJ1-3, with D perhaps TRBD1 (5 bases). The CDR3 consists of 16 residues. V lost 2 bases to trimming and J lost 3 bases, with 14 bases between them. Germline V gene sequence: CDR1 WNHNN, CDR2 SYGVQD (reference sequence). The chain's CDR3 is CASSEDSSTLGNTIYF. The CDR3, as DNA: TGCGCCAGCAGTGAGGACAGCTCGACCCTTGGAAACACCATATATTTT.

The chain has TRBV3-1 (or the pseudogene TRBV3-2) and TRBJ1-2; perhaps TRBD1 as D (6 bases). V lost 4 bases, J lost 5 bases, and 17 bases lay in between. The CDR3 has 15 amino acids. CDR1 is LGHDT, CDR2 YNNKEL, per germline (reference sequence). DNA for the CDR3: TGTGCCAGCAGCCCCCGGGGGCGGAGTATATATGGCTACACCTTC. This translates into CASSPRGRSIYGYTF.

V usage is TRBV9 and J usage is TRBJ2-2, with 7 bases lining up with TRBD1. This CDR3 is 14 amino acids long. Germline CDR1 SGDLS, CDR2 YYNGEE. V was clipped by 3 bases and J by 6 bases; unmatched bases: 5. The CDR3 DNA reads as TGTGCCAGCAGCGCATTAACAGGGGCCGGGGAGCTGTTTTTT. It codes for CASSALTGAGELFF.

This clone has just one count. The chain carries TRBV6-2 or TRBV6-3 and TRBJ2-2, with 12 bases lining up with TRBD2. V trimming: 5 bases; J trimming: 8 bases; junction bases outside the gene matches: 9. Germline V CDR1 and CDR2: MNHEY, SVGEGT. The CDR3 is made up of 16 amino acids. The CDR3 spells CASSPLAGGPKGELFF. The CDR3 nucleotides are TGTGCCAGCAGTCCGCTAGCGGGAGGGCCGAAGGGGGAGCTGTTTTTT.

The gene calls are TRBV29-1 and TRBJ1-1, with TRBD1 identical over 7 bases. With 8 bases clipped from V and 5 bases from J, the junction kept 11 bases outside the gene matches. CDR1 and CDR2 (germline): SQVTM, ANQGSEA. The CDR3 is made up of 13 amino acids. CDR3 residues: CSFGKGAGTEAFF. In nucleotides, the CDR3 is TGCAGCTTCGGAAAGGGGGCAGGAACTGAAGCTTTCTTT.

The chain combines TRBV25-1 with TRBJ1-1; no definite D call. Germline V CDR1 and CDR2: MGHDK, SYGVNS. The CDR3 is made up of 13 amino acids. V was clipped by 3 bases and J by 1 base, with 6 bases between them. The CDR3 here is CASSESRNTEAFF. The CDR3, as DNA: TGTGCCAGCAGTGAGAGCAGGAACACTGAAGCTTTCTTT.

The chain recombines TRBV5-1 with TRBJ2-7; maybe TRBD1 (5 bases). Trimming left V 0 bases short and J 10 bases short, with 11 bases between. The CDR3 consists of 12 residues. Germline CDR1 and CDR2: SGHRS and YFSETQ. CDR3 sequence reads: CASSLGQGKQYF. CDR3 nucleotides: TGCGCCAGCAGCTTGGGGCAGGGTAAACAGTACTTC.

This chain links TRBV19 with TRBJ2-5; D may match TRBD1 or TRBD2 (5 bases each). In germline, CDR1 is LNHDA, CDR2 SQIVND (reference sequence). With 3 bases removed from V and 3 bases from J, the gap between germline ends came to 17 bases. This CDR3 region has 16 residues. The CDR3 spells CASSMGSGTSKETQYF. In nucleotides, the CDR3 is TGTGCCAGTAGTATGGGCTCCGGGACGTCCAAAGAGACCCAGTACTTC.

J is TRBJ1-2 and V is TRBV10-3, with 9 bases matching TRBD1. J lost 6 bases, V lost 4 bases, and 3 bases had no gene match. The CDR3 is made up of 13 amino acids. CDR1 and CDR2 from the germline V gene are ENHRY and SYGVKD. CDR3 sequence reads: CAISARTGDGYTF. The CDR3 nucleotides are TGTGCCATCAGTGCCCGGACAGGGGATGGCTACACCTTC.

The J gene is TRBJ1-4, the V gene TRBV18; possible D gene TRBD1, 5 bases. The ends were cut back, 0 bases at V and 4 bases at J, with 6 bases in the middle. The CDR3 totals 14 residues. Per the germline V gene, CDR1 is KGHSH and CDR2 is LQKENI. CDR3 sequence reads: CASSPPGVNEKLFF. The CDR3 DNA reads as TGTGCCAGCTCACCACCGGGGGTTAATGAAAAACTGTTTTTT.

This clone appeared a single time. The rearrangement links TRBV19 to TRBJ2-7; D possibly corresponds to TRBD1 (6 bases). V was shortened by 0 bases and J by 5 bases, with 11 bases between the two germline ends. The CDR3 runs 14 residues. The germline gives CDR1 LNHDA, CDR2 SQIVND (reference sequence). In DNA, the CDR3 is TGTGCCAGTAGTATAGACAGGGGCGCCAACGAGCAGTACTTC. This codes for CASSIDRGANEQYF.

This chain links TRBV2 with TRBJ1-6, with D unclear. The germline CDR1 and CDR2 sequences are SNHLY and FYNNEI. The CDR3 is 14 residues long. V lost 3 bases to trimming and J lost 9 bases, with 12 bases between them. CDR3: CASSDKGPGSPLHF. The CDR3 region has the DNA TGTGCCAGCAGTGACAAGGGCCCAGGTTCACCCCTCCACTTT.

The chain couples TRBV20-1 to TRBJ2-3; D ambiguous. Germline V lookup: CDR1 DFQATT, CDR2 SNEGSKA (reference sequence). The CDR3 contains 11 residues. Between the trimmed V and J ends, which lost 1 base and 8 bases, there was a span of 7 bases. CDR3 amino acids: CSARGEGTQYF. The CDR3 nucleotides are TGCAGTGCTAGAGGTGAAGGTACGCAGTATTTT.

V gene TRBV5-6 combines with J gene TRBJ2-5, with D unresolved. V lost 0 bases and J lost 0, with 3 bases in between. The V gene's germline CDR1 is SGHDT and CDR2 YYEEEE. CDR3 length equals 13 residues. Here the CDR3 reads CASSLVYQETQYF. The CDR3 nucleotides are TGTGCCAGCAGCTTGGTGTACCAAGAGACCCAGTACTTC.